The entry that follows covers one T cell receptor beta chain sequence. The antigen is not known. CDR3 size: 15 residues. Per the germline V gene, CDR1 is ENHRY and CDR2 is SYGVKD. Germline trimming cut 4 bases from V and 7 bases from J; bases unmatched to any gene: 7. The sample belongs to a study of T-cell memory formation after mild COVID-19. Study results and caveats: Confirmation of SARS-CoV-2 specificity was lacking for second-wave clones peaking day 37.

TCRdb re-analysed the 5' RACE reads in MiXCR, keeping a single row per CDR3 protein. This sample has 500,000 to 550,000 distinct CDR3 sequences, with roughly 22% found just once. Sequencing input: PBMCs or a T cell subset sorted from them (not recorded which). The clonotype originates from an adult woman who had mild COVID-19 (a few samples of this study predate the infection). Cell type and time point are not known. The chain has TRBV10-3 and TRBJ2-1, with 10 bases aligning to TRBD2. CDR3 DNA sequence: TGTGCCATCAGTGGGAAAGCGGGGGGGTTGAATGAGCAGTTCTTC. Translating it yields CAISGKAGGLNEQFF.